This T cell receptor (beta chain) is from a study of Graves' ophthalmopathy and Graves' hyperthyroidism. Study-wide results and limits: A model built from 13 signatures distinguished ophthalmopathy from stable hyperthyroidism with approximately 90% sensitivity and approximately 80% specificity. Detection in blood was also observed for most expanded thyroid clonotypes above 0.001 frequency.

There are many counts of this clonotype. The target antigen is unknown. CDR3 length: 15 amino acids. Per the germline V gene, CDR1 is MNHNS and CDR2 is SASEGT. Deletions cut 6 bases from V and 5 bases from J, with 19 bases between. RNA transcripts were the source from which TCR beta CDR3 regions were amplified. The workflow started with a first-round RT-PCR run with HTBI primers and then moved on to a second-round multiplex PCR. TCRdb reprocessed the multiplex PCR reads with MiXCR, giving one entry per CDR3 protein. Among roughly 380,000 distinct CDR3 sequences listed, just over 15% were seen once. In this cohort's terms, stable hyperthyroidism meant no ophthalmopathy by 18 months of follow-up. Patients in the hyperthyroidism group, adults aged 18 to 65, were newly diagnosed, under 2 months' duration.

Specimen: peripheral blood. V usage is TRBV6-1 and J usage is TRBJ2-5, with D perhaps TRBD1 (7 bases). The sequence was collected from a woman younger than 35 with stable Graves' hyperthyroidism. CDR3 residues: CASSPGTVRGETQYF. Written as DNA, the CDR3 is TGTGCCAGCAGCCCCGGGACAGTCCGGGGGGAGACCCAGTACTTC.